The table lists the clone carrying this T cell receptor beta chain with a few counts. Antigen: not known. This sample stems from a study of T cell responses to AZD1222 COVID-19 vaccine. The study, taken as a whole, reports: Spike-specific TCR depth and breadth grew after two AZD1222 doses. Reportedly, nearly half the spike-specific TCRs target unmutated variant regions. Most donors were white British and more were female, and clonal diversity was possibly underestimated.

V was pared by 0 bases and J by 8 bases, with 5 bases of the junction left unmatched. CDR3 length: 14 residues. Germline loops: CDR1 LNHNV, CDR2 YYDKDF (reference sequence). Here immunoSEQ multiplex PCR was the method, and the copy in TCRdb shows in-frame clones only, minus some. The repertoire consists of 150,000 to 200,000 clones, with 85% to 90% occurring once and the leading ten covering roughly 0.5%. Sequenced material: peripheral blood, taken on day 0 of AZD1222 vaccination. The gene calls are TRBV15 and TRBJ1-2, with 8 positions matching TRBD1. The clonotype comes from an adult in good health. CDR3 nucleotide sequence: TGTGCCACCAGCAGAGAGGGACAGGCCGGGGGCTACACCTTC. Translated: CATSREGQAGGYTF.